This TCR beta chain was recorded in a study of CD8+ T cells in alopecia areata. In germline, CDR1 is SGHRS, CDR2 YFSETQ. With 4 bases removed from V and 3 bases from J, the gap between germline ends came to 10 bases. The CDR3 is made up of 13 amino acids. Findings and caveats of the study: Sequencing of scalp samples also captures resident alphabeta T cells of normal skin. Higher clonality was seen in lesional scalp than in normal scalp, especially in alopecia totalis/universalis.

Once RNA had been extracted, it was reverse transcribed into cDNA to act as the sequencing template. Here immunoSEQ multiplex PCR was the method, and the copy in TCRdb shows in-frame clones only, minus some. The sample includes around 150,000 clones, under 70% of them seen just once. Described treatment: oral pan-JAK inhibitor, 5-10 mg twice daily. Peripheral blood and lesional scalp punch biopsies came from alopecia areata patients. As for this clone: Its antigen is as yet unknown.

The receptor was derived from a human donor with alopecia areata. The chain employs TRBV5-1 and TRBJ1-2; D uncertain. The sample was CD4+ T cells sorted from blood, taken at week 4, from a patient treated with tofacitinib. The CDR3 region is CASSVRVDYGYTF. For the CDR3, the DNA is TGCGCCAGCAGCGTGCGGGTAGACTATGGCTACACCTTC.